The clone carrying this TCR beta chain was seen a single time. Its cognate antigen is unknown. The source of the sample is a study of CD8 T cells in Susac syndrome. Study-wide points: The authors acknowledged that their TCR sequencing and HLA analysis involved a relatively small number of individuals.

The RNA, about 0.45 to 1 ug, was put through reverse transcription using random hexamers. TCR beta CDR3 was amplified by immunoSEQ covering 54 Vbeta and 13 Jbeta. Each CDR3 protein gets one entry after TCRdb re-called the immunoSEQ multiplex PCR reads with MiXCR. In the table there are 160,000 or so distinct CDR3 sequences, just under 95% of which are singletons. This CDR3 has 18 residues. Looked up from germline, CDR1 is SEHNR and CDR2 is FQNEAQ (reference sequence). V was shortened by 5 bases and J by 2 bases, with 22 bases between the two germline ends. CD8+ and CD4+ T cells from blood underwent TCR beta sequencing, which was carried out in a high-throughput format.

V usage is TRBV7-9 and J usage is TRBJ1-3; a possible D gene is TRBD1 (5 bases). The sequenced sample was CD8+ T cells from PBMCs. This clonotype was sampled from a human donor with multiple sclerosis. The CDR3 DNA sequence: TGTGCCAGCAGCCCTCGACAGTGGTCGGGAGTACCTGGAAACACCATATATTTT. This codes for CASSPRQWSGVPGNTIYF.